This T cell receptor (beta chain) was captured in a study of blood T cell repertoires in COVID-19. On the study more broadly: There were acute and convalescent COVID-19 samples, and they came from the United States, Italy and Spain.

In the authors' methods: By means of reference gene primer amplification, nucleated cell counts were estimated. TCRdb keeps only in-frame clones here, not all; method: immunoSEQ multiplex PCR. That table supplies the V and J calls and clone size; D and trimming were determined from the DNA. The sample has fewer than 350,000 clones, roughly 89% seen once. There are 12 residues in the CDR3. Germline loops: CDR1 SGHVS, CDR2 FQNEAQ. Trimming took 4 bases from V and 7 from J; bases not matched to a gene: 2. Participant ages covered about 18 to 90 years across about 22 US areas. This clonotype was obtained from a man in his sixties who had recovered from COVID-19. Material for sequencing was PBMCs or T cells enriched from blood (not recorded which). The V gene is TRBV7-8, the J gene TRBJ2-7, with 9 bases matching TRBD1. The CDR3 region is CASSSGTGEQYF. The CDR3 bases are TGTGCCAGCAGCTCCGGGACAGGGGAGCAGTACTTC. Complete variable domain (other parts from reference TRBV7-8 and TRBJ2-7): GAGVSQSPRYKVAKRGQDVALRCDPISGHVSLFWYQQALGQGPEFLTYFQNEAQLDKSGLPSDRFFAERPEGSVSTLKIQRTQQEDSAVYLCASSSGTGEQYFGPGTRLTVT.